Below, 32 T cell receptor beta chains from the same sample are listed, as sequenced in a study of cytomegalovirus exposure and HLA in healthy donors. Clones were sequenced by immunoSEQ multiplex PCR, and TCRdb holds only the in-frame ones, with some missing. The table has about 140,000 clones, 87% seen once. The source material was PBMCs. These receptors all come from a man between 18 and 29 years old in good health and CMV-seropositive.

The V and J genes are TRBV6-5 and TRBJ1-5, with D uncertain. V lost 2 bases, J lost 8 bases, and 7 bases lay in between. The CDR3 loop spans 12 amino acids. In germline, CDR1 is MNHEY, CDR2 SVGAGI. The CDR3 spells CASSYGQKPQHF. CDR3 bases: TGTGCCAGCAGTTACGGTCAGAAGCCCCAGCATTTT.

The V gene is TRBV28, the J gene TRBJ1-2; 9 positions match TRBD1. Germline CDR1 reads MDHEN; CDR2 reads SYDVKM. V lost 5 bases, J lost 4 bases, and 8 bases stayed unmatched. The CDR3 covers 15 residues. CDR3 amino acids: CASSIRTGVGYGYTF. The CDR3, as DNA: TGTGCCAGCAGTATCCGGACAGGGGTCGGCTATGGCTACACCTTC.

The V gene is TRBV5-1, the J gene TRBJ1-6; D gene uncertain. The CDR3 is 14 amino acids. Trimming removed 6 bases at V and 11 bases at J, with 18 bases between. Per germline, CDR1 SGHRS and CDR2 YFSETQ. CDR3 coding DNA: TGCGCCAGCAACTCTGAGGGAATCGGTGCACCCCTCCACTTT. It yields the protein CASNSEGIGAPLHF.

The J gene is TRBJ1-2, the V gene TRBV6-5, with a tentative D call TRBD1 (5 bases). Germline lookup yields CDR1 MNHEY and CDR2 SVGAGI. The length of the CDR3 is 15 residues. The V end was cut by 4 bases, the J end by 4 bases, with 16 bases between. The CDR3 sequence is CASSSGGGEGYGYTF. CDR3 nucleotides: TGTGCCAGCAGTTCGGGGGGAGGAGAAGGCTATGGCTACACCTTC.

The CDR3 region has the DNA TGCGCCAGCAGCCCCCTCGGGGCCAACGTCCTGACTTTC. Protein product: CASSPLGANVLTF. The gene calls are TRBV4-1 and TRBJ2-6; D uncertain. Germline V gene lookup returns CDR1 MGHRA and CDR2 YSYEKL. The V end was cut by 4 bases, the J end by 4 bases, with 5 bases between. The length of the CDR3 is 13 residues.

This clone was detected once. This rearrangement joins TRBV6-6 to TRBJ1-2; 11 bases agree with TRBD1. Germline CDR1 MNHNY, CDR2 SVGAGI (reference sequence). The CDR3 totals 15 residues. The V gene end was trimmed by 7 bases and the J gene end by 4 bases; junction bases not matched to a gene: 8. The CDR3 DNA reads as TGTGCCAGCATCCCCTCGGGACAGGGGGGCTATGGCTACACCTTC. It is translated as CASIPSGQGGYGYTF.

The V call is TRBV7-2, the J call TRBJ1-3; 9 nucleotides agree with TRBD1. V dropped 4 bases and J dropped 2; count of bases not matched to a gene: 3. The CDR3 is 15 residues long. The germline gives CDR1 SGHTA, CDR2 FQGNSA. CDR3 sequence (DNA): TGTGCCAGCAGCTCACAGGGGGCTACTGGAAACACCATATATTTT. This encodes CASSSQGATGNTIYF.

This clone was recorded once. CDR3: CASRLTGGAEAFF. The DNA of the CDR3 is TGCGCCAGCAGACTTACAGGGGGGGCTGAAGCTTTCTTT. The chain employs TRBV4-1 and TRBJ1-1; 8 bases are a match to TRBD1. The CDR3 contains 13 residues. Unmatched junction bases numbered 6, after V lost 6 bases and J lost 6 bases. Germline V lookup: CDR1 MGHRA, CDR2 YSYEKL.

This clone has just a few counts. The gene calls are TRBV6-5 and TRBJ2-7, with 14 bases aligning to TRBD2. The CDR3 sequence is 15 residues long. The germline gives CDR1 MNHEY, CDR2 SVGAGI. V shed 5 bases, J shed 1 base, and the junction held 1 base outside the gene matches. CDR3 DNA: TGTGCCAGCAGTCGGACTAGCGGGGGGTCCTACGAGCAGTACTTC. It is translated as CASSRTSGGSYEQYF.

The chain has TRBV14 and TRBJ1-5; D unclear. From germline, CDR1 is SGHDN and CDR2 FVKESK. Trimming cost V 1 base and J 9 bases, with 7 bases left between them. This CDR3 has 12 amino acids. The CDR3 loop reads CASSQVRGPQHF. Here the CDR3 DNA reads TGTGCCAGCAGCCAAGTTCGGGGGCCCCAGCATTTT.

This clone was recorded a few times. The chain couples TRBV6-1 to TRBJ2-2, with D perhaps TRBD2 (5 bases). The germline V and J ends were trimmed by 8 bases and 0 bases, with 10 bases remaining between them. The germline gives CDR1 MNHNS, CDR2 SASEGT. This CDR3 has 14 residues. Here the CDR3 DNA reads TGTGCCAGCCTAGCTAATACGAACACCGGGGAGCTGTTTTTT. Translating it yields CASLANTNTGELFF.

This clone turned up a few times. V is TRBV5-1 and J is TRBJ1-2, with a possible D match to TRBD1 (5 bases). The CDR3 loop spans 15 amino acids. V was trimmed by 1 base and J by 4 bases, leaving 14 bases between them. Per the germline V gene, CDR1 is SGHRS and CDR2 is YFSETQ. The CDR3 loop reads CASSLSRQGIYGYTF. The DNA for the CDR3 is TGCGCCAGCAGCTTGTCGAGGCAGGGCATCTATGGCTACACCTTC.

The genes are TRBV5-5 and TRBJ1-2; D unclear. Germline V gives CDR1 SGHKS, CDR2 YYEKEE (reference sequence). Between the trimmed V and J ends, which lost 3 bases and 2 bases, there was a span of 8 bases. The CDR3 covers 13 residues. The CDR3 DNA reads as TGTGCCAGCAGCTCCCAGGTGAACTATGGCTACACCTTC. This sequence encodes CASSSQVNYGYTF.

The chain joins TRBV13 to TRBJ1-3, with 7 bases aligning to TRBD1. In germline, CDR1 is PRHDT, CDR2 FYEKMQ (reference sequence). The V and J ends lost 3 bases and 3 bases, in that order; junction bases with no gene match: 2. There are 14 residues in the CDR3. CDR3 amino acids: CASSFQGDGNTIYF. The DNA of the CDR3 is TGTGCCAGCAGCTTTCAGGGGGATGGAAACACCATATATTTT.

This chain links TRBV19 with TRBJ1-4; tentative D call: TRBD1 (5 bases). The V end was cut by 3 bases, the J end by 13 bases, with 9 bases between. CDR1 and CDR2 (germline): LNHDA, SQIVND (reference sequence). This CDR3 is 11 amino acids long. CDR3 DNA: TGTGCCAGTAGTATGTACGGGGGACTGTTTTTT. Its protein product is CASSMYGGLFF.

The count of this clone is one. V and J are TRBV6-5 and TRBJ2-7, with TRBD1 identical over 10 bases. This CDR3 has 16 amino acids. V lost 2 bases and J lost 0; bases outside the gene matches: 4. Germline assignment: CDR1 MNHEY and CDR2 SVGAGI. Here the CDR3 reads CASSYGGTGVSYEQYF. CDR3 nucleotides: TGTGCCAGCAGTTACGGGGGGACAGGGGTCTCCTACGAGCAGTACTTC.

The CDR3: CASSVGAAYEQYF. The CDR3 region has the DNA TGCGCCAGCAGTGTGGGGGCCGCCTACGAGCAGTACTTC. This chain joins TRBV10-2 and TRBJ2-7, with a tentative D call TRBD1 (6 bases). Germline CDR1 WSHSY, CDR2 SAAADI. The CDR3 has 13 residues. V lost 4 bases to trimming and J lost 2 bases, with 9 bases between them.

This chain uses TRBV2 with TRBJ2-7; D is ambiguous. The CDR3 spans 13 residues. Germline CDR1 SNHLY, CDR2 FYNNEI. V lost 1 base to trimming and J lost 4 bases, with 8 bases between them. The CDR3 spells CASSEGLGYEQYF. The CDR3 region has the DNA TGTGCCAGCAGTGAAGGACTTGGGTACGAGCAGTACTTC. Combining the CDR3 with reference TRBV2 and TRBJ2-7 gives the whole variable domain EPEVTQTPSHQVTQMGQEVILRCVPISNHLYFYWYRQILGQKVEFLVSFYNNEISEKSEIFDDQFSVERPDGSNFTLKIRSTKLEDSAMYFCASSEGLGYEQYFGPGTRLTVT.

The chain carries TRBV27 and TRBJ1-2, with 8 bases identical to TRBD1. Germline values: CDR1 MNHEY, CDR2 SMNVEV (reference sequence). This CDR3 has 11 residues. V lost 4 bases and J lost 10; bases outside the gene matches: 2. The CDR3 coding sequence is TGTGCCAGCAGTTCGACAGGGGTCTACACCTTC. Translating gives CASSSTGVYTF.

The chain employs TRBV30 and TRBJ1-6; D gene uncertain. Deletions cut 2 bases from V and 8 bases from J, with 10 bases between. The length of the CDR3 is 13 residues. Germline assignment: CDR1 GTSNPN and CDR2 SVGIG (reference sequence). The CDR3 protein is CAWSPLEYSPLHF. The CDR3 coding sequence is TGTGCCTGGAGTCCCCTAGAGTATTCACCCCTCCACTTT.

The chain uses TRBV6-5 and TRBJ2-1; D may be TRBD1 (5 bases). Germline loops: CDR1 MNHEY, CDR2 SVGAGI. Trimming shortened V by 5 bases and J by 5 bases, and 13 bases separated the two germline ends. The CDR3 sequence is 14 residues long. The CDR3 reads CASSPSGANNEQFF. Written as DNA, the CDR3 is TGTGCCAGCAGTCCCTCTGGGGCAAACAATGAGCAGTTCTTC.

J is TRBJ1-1 and V is TRBV9, with TRBD1 matching 7 bases. V shed 3 bases, J shed 3 bases, and the junction held 14 bases outside the gene matches. The CDR3 has 17 amino acids. Germline CDR1 and CDR2: SGDLS and YYNGEE. CDR3 protein: CASSGQIKQGSDTEAFF. CDR3 coding DNA: TGTGCCAGCAGCGGTCAGATTAAACAGGGGTCGGACACTGAAGCTTTCTTT.

The chain recombines TRBV19 with TRBJ1-2; D gene uncertain. Germline CDR1 and CDR2: LNHDA and SQIVND (reference sequence). V lost 3 bases and J 7 bases, leaving 15 bases between the germline ends. CDR3 length: 14 amino acids. CDR3 DNA sequence: TGTGCCAGTAGTATCGGTCCCTACCCTCGTGGCTACACCTTC. It translates to CASSIGPYPRGYTF. The full variable domain, its missing parts supplied by reference TRBV19 and TRBJ1-2, is DGGITQSPKYLFRKEGQNVTLSCEQNLNHDAMYWYRQDPGQGLRLIYYSQIVNDFQKGDIAEGYSVSREKKESFPLTVTSAQKNPTAFYLCASSIGPYPRGYTFGSGTRLTVV.

The chain has TRBV7-2 and TRBJ2-1; maybe TRBD1 (6 bases). The CDR3 is made up of 12 amino acids. The V gene lost 4 bases and the J gene lost 8 bases, with 9 bases spanning the gap. Germline V gives CDR1 SGHTA, CDR2 FQGNSA. The CDR3 DNA is TGTGCCAGCAGCTCTCAGGGGTATGAGCAGTTCTTC. Its protein product is CASSSQGYEQFF.

The chain uses TRBV5-1 and TRBJ2-1; 7 bases match TRBD2. This CDR3 has 15 amino acids. With 3 bases clipped from V and 3 bases from J, the junction kept 6 bases outside the gene matches. The germline CDR1 and CDR2 sequences are SGHRS and YFSETQ. CDR3 residues: CASSSAGEDYNEQFF. DNA for the CDR3: TGCGCCAGCAGCTCCGCGGGGGAGGACTACAATGAGCAGTTCTTC.

J is TRBJ2-7 and V is TRBV30, with D perhaps TRBD1 (6 bases). This CDR3 has 14 amino acids. V was clipped by 2 bases and J by 0 bases, with 11 bases between them. Germline CDR1 reads GTSNPN; CDR2 reads SVGIG (reference sequence). CDR3 sequence (DNA): TGTGCCTGGAGTCAGGGGATGGTCTCCTACGAGCAGTACTTC. Encoded protein: CAWSQGMVSYEQYF. Variable domain in full (rest from reference TRBV30 and TRBJ2-7): SQTIHQWPATLVQPVGSPLSLECTVEGTSNPNLYWYRQAAGRGLQLLFYSVGIGQISSEVPQNLSASRPQDRQFILSSKKLLLSDSGFYLCAWSQGMVSYEQYFGPGTRLTVT.

The chain links TRBV2 to TRBJ1-1, with 8 nucleotides matching TRBD1. V trimming: 5 bases; J trimming: 4 bases; junction bases outside the gene matches: 9. CDR3 size: 15 residues. Germline V CDR1 and CDR2: SNHLY, FYNNEI. CDR3 sequence (DNA): TGTGCCAGCAGTTTGACAGGGGTTGAGATCACTGAAGCTTTCTTT. This codes for CASSLTGVEITEAFF.

The V call is TRBV15, the J call TRBJ2-3; possibly TRBD2 for D (6 bases). Germline V gene lookup returns CDR1 LNHNV and CDR2 YYDKDF (reference sequence). This CDR3 contains 15 residues. The germline V and J ends were trimmed by 11 bases and 0 bases, with 18 bases remaining between them. CDR3 in amino acids: CASKLDYTSTDTQYF. DNA for the CDR3: TGTGCCTCCAAACTGGACTACACTAGCACAGATACGCAGTATTTT.

The rearrangement joins TRBV6-6 to TRBJ2-1; tentative D call: TRBD2 (5 bases). Germline values: CDR1 MNHNY, CDR2 SVGAGI (reference sequence). V lost 3 bases to trimming and J lost 3 bases, with 12 bases between them. CDR3 length: 15 residues. The CDR3 loop reads CASSYPGKDYNEQFF. The DNA of the CDR3 is TGTGCCAGCAGTTATCCCGGGAAAGACTACAATGAGCAGTTCTTC.

The CDR3 reads CASSESRVLNTEAFF. For the CDR3, the DNA is TGTGCCAGCAGTGAATCCCGGGTCCTCAACACTGAAGCTTTCTTT. The V and J genes are TRBV6-1 and TRBJ1-1; D unclear. The CDR3 consists of 15 residues. V dropped 2 bases and J dropped 2 bases, with 12 bases sitting between them. Germline CDR1 is MNHNS and CDR2 is SASEGT.

In nucleotides, the CDR3 is TGTGCCAGCAGCCCCGTGGACAGGGAAAGAACCGGGGAGCTGTTTTTT. Protein sequence: CASSPVDRERTGELFF. This chain joins TRBV13 and TRBJ2-2; 8 positions agree with TRBD1. The CDR3 is 16 residues long. CDR1 and CDR2 from the germline V gene are PRHDT and FYEKMQ (reference sequence). V shed 5 bases and J 5 bases; nucleotides not matched to a gene: 10. Based on the CDR3 plus reference TRBV13 and TRBJ2-2, the full variable domain is AAGVIQSPRHLIKEKRETATLKCYPIPRHDTVYWYQQGPGQDPQFLISFYEKMQSDKGSIPDRFSAQQFSDYHSELNMSSLELGDSALYFCASSPVDRERTGELFFGEGSRLTVL.

The rearrangement joins TRBV28 to TRBJ2-6; possibly TRBD1 for D (6 bases). Deletions cut 4 bases from V and 2 bases from J, with 9 bases between. Germline CDR1 and CDR2: MDHEN and SYDVKM. This CDR3 spans 15 amino acids. DNA of the CDR3: TGTGCCAGCAGTTATGAGGGGGCTGGGGCCAACGTCCTGACTTTC. Translating it yields CASSYEGAGANVLTF.